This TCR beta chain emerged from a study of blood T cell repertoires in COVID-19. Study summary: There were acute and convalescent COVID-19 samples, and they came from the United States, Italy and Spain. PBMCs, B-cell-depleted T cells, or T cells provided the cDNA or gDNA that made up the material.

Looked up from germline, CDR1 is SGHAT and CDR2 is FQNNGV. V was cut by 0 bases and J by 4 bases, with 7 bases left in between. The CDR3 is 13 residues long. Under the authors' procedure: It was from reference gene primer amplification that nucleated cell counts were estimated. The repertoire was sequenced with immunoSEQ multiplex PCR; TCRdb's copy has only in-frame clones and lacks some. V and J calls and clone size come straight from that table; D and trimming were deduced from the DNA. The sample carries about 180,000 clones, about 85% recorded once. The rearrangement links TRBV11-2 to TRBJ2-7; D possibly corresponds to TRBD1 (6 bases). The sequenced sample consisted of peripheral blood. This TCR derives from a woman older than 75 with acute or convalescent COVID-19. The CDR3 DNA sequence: TGTGCCAGCAGCTTAGACAGGGGTTACGAGCAGTACTTC. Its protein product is CASSLDRGYEQYF. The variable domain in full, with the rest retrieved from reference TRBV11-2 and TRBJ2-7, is EAGVAQSPRYKIIEKRQSVAFWCNPISGHATLYWYQQILGQGPKLLIQFQNNGVVDDSQLPKDRFSAERLKGVDSTLKIQPAKLEDSAVYLCASSLDRGYEQYFGPGTRLTVT.